This T cell receptor beta chain emerged from a study of human T cells and chemical hapten exposure. Overall study context: Throughout a study of 20 to 30 weeks, patients underwent weekly scalp administration of diphenylcyclopropenone doses.

TCRdb re-called the RACE reads with MiXCR, one entry per CDR3 protein. The sample holds about 80,000 distinct CDR3 sequences; roughly 10% are singletons and the top ten take approximately 2.3%. The time point was: patch test 2, 6 weeks after DPC sensitization. The treatment is: therapeutic diphenylcyclopropenone sensitization with weekly scalp DPC. This receptor was obtained from a woman under 40 with alopecia areata. Some clones in this sample may be carry-over from other donors' samples. This specimen was whole blood, taken in connection with sensitization to the hapten diphenylcyclopropenone (DPC).

The CDR3 DNA reads TGTGCCAGCAGTTACCAGGCCGGGACAGTGAACACTGAAGCTTTCTTT. Translating gives CASSYQAGTVNTEAFF. This chain connects TRBV6-2 or TRBV6-3 to TRBJ1-1; TRBD1 matches at 7 bases. Germline trimming cut 2 bases from V and 0 bases from J; bases unmatched to any gene: 6. Germline V gene lookup returns CDR1 MNHEY and CDR2 SVGEGT. The CDR3 consists of 16 residues.